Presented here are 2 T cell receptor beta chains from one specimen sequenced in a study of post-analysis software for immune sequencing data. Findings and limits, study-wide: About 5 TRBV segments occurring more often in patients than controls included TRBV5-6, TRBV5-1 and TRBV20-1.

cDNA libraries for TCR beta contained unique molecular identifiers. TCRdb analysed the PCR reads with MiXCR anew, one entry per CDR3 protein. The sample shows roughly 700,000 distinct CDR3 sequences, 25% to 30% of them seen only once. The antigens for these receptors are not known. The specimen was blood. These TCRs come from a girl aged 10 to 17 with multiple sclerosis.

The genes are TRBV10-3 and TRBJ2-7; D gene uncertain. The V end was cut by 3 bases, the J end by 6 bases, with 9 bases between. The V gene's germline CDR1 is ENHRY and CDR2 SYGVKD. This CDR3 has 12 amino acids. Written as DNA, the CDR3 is TGTGCCATCAGTGACCAGCTTGCCGAGCAGTACTTC. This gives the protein CAISDQLAEQYF.

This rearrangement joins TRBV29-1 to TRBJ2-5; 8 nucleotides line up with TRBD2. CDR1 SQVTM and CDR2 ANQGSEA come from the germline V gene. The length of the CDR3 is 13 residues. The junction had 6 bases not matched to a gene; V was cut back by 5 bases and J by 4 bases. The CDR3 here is CSVTLAGPETQYF. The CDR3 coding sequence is TGCAGCGTTACTCTAGCGGGCCCAGAGACCCAGTACTTC.